The sequence of this T cell receptor beta chain was determined in a study of blood T cells in healthy people across ages. V was trimmed by 4 bases and J by 10 bases, leaving 22 bases between them. Germline V CDR1 and CDR2: SGHKS, YYEKEE (reference sequence). This CDR3 has 15 amino acids. Using a J-beta primer mix together with a sample-barcoded 5' primer, a second PCR was run for 7 to 11 cycles. TCRdb recomputed calls from the 5' RACE reads with MiXCR, one row per CDR3 protein. The sample includes 800,000 to 900,000 distinct CDR3 sequences, around 68% of them seen just once. The material sequenced was blood. This rearrangement joins TRBV5-5 to TRBJ2-3; D gene uncertain. This clonotype was sampled from a man under 40 in good health. DNA of the CDR3: TGTGCCAGCAGCCCGCAGTCCGATATTCCCCGCCCGCAGTATTTT. Translating it yields CASSPQSDIPRPQYF. Together with reference TRBV5-5 and TRBJ2-3, the CDR3 gives the full variable domain: DAGVTQSPTHLIKTRGQQVTLRCSPISGHKSVSWYQQVLGQGPQFIFQYYEKEERGRGNFPDRFSARQFPNYSSELNVNALLLGDSALYLCASSPQSDIPRPQYFGPGTRLTVL.